These 18 T cell receptor beta chains were sequenced from one sample in a study of Graves' ophthalmopathy and Graves' hyperthyroidism. Using RNA transcripts, the TCR beta CDR3 regions were amplified. The authors performed first-round RT-PCR with HTBI primers and then a second-round multiplex PCR. TCRdb itself ran the multiplex PCR reads through MiXCR, one entry per CDR3 protein. In the table there are about 550,000 distinct CDR3 sequences, 39% of which are singletons. Sequenced: peripheral blood or thyroid tissue (not recorded which). These receptors all come from an adult man with Graves' hyperthyroidism.

This clonotype occurred many times. This chain links TRBV28 with TRBJ2-7; D is uncertain. Germline CDR1 and CDR2: MDHEN and SYDVKM. The ends were cut back, 6 bases at V and 12 bases at J, with 18 bases in the middle. The CDR3 consists of 12 residues. The CDR3 region has the DNA TGTGCCAGCAGCCATAACAGTGGCGCTCTGTACTTC. It is translated as CASSHNSGALYF. The whole variable domain, remainder taken from reference TRBV28 and TRBJ2-7, is DVKVTQSSRYLVKRTGEKVFLECVQDMDHENMFWYRQDPGLGLRLIYFSYDVKMKEKGDIPEGYSVSREKKERFSLILESASTNQTSMYLCASSHNSGALYFGPGTRLTVT.

This clonotype was detected ten times or more. V and J are TRBV25-1 and TRBJ2-7; possible D gene TRBD1, 6 bases. Germline V gene data show CDR1 as MGHDK and CDR2 as SYGVNS. This CDR3 spans 13 amino acids. Between the trimmed V and J ends, which lost 5 bases and 7 bases, there was a span of 15 bases. The CDR3 region is CASSSQGKLEQYF. CDR3 nucleotides: TGTGCCAGCAGTTCTCAGGGGAAGTTGGAGCAGTACTTC.

This clonotype was seen only a few times. The V and J genes are TRBV29-1 and TRBJ1-1; D uncertain. The CDR3 is 14 residues long. Trimming took off 1 base at V and 4 bases at J, with 13 bases between the two ends. The V gene's germline CDR1 is SQVTM and CDR2 ANQGSEA. The CDR3 sequence: CSVEVLRKFTEAFF. CDR3 in DNA: TGCAGCGTTGAAGTCTTAAGGAAGTTCACTGAAGCTTTCTTT.

The chain recombines TRBV29-1 with TRBJ2-1, with 10 nucleotides matching TRBD1. Germline V gene lookup returns CDR1 SQVTM and CDR2 ANQGSEA. J was trimmed by 5 bases and V by 8 bases; bases with no gene match: 3. The CDR3 totals 12 residues. CDR3 residues: CSRTGGNNEQFF. The CDR3 DNA reads TGCAGCAGGACAGGGGGAAACAATGAGCAGTTCTTC.

The chain joins TRBV20-1 to TRBJ2-7; D is unresolved. The end of the DNA fits TRBJ2-1 better, so the J call may be wrong. This CDR3 has 12 amino acids. CDR1 and CDR2 from the germline V gene are DFQATT and SNEGSKA (reference sequence). The DNA for the CDR3 is TGCAGTGCTAGAGATTGGGACAATGAGCAGTTCTTC. Translation: CSARDWDNEQFF.

The chain has TRBV19 and TRBJ2-2; 10 bases align to TRBD1. This CDR3 is built from 16 residues. V was pared by 4 bases and J by 2 bases, with 4 bases of the junction left unmatched. Germline V CDR1 and CDR2: LNHDA, SQIVND (reference sequence). CDR3 DNA: TGTGCCAGTAGTACTGACAGGGGGCGAAACACCGGGGAGCTGTTTTTT. It encodes CASSTDRGRNTGELFF.

Ten or more counts support this clonotype. V and J are TRBV29-1 and TRBJ1-2, with a tentative D call TRBD1 (6 bases). CDR1 and CDR2 from the germline V gene are SQVTM and ANQGSEA. V shed 4 bases and J shed 3 bases, with 12 bases lying between them. The CDR3 length is 13 residues. The CDR3 loop reads CSVVGGIDYGYTF. Written as DNA, the CDR3 is TGCAGCGTTGTAGGGGGAATTGACTATGGCTACACCTTC.

This CDR3 reads CSVAEGHTIYF. CDR3 sequence (DNA): TGCAGCGTTGCCGAGGGTCACACCATATATTTT. The chain has TRBV29-1 and TRBJ1-3; D is undetermined. The germline CDR1 and CDR2 sequences are SQVTM and ANQGSEA. The CDR3 has 11 residues. V was pared by 4 bases and J by 8 bases, with 9 bases between.

The table lists this clonotype with a few counts. The rearrangement uses TRBV7-3 and TRBJ2-7, with D perhaps TRBD1 or TRBD2 (6 bases each). This CDR3 is built from 16 residues. V was clipped by 0 bases and J by 0 bases, with 12 bases between them. CDR1 SGHTA and CDR2 FQGTGA come from the germline V gene. CDR3 protein: CASSLTGGYSSYEQYF. The CDR3, as DNA: TGTGCCAGCAGCTTAACGGGGGGCTATAGCTCCTACGAGCAGTACTTC.

The genes are TRBV9 and TRBJ1-5, with TRBD1 matching over 10 bases. The CDR3 length is 15 residues. J was trimmed by 6 bases and V by 3 bases; bases with no gene match: 6. Germline CDR1 is SGDLS and CDR2 is YYNGEE. In DNA, the CDR3 is TGTGCCAGCAGCGATCGACAGGGGGCTGGTCAGCCCCAGCATTTT. Translating gives CASSDRQGAGQPQHF.

Concerning this clonotype itself: With a much larger clone just one base away, this may be a read error. This chain connects TRBV10-3 to TRBJ2-5; D is possibly TRBD1 or TRBD2 (5 bases each). Germline values: CDR1 ENHRY, CDR2 SYGVKD. CDR3 length: 15 amino acids. The CDR3 DNA reads as TGTGCCAGCAGTCCGGGGATGGGGCGGCAAGAGACCCAGTACTTC. Its protein is CASSPGMGRQETQYF.

This clonotype was recorded at least ten times. This rearrangement joins TRBV6-5 to TRBJ1-2, with TRBD1 as a possible D gene (6 bases). CDR3 length: 16 residues. CDR1 MNHEY and CDR2 SVGAGI come from the germline V gene. Trimming shortened V by 2 bases and J by 3 bases, and 16 bases separated the two germline ends. CDR3 coding DNA: TGTGCCAGCAGTTACGGAACAGGCGAGGGGGACTATGGCTACACCTTC. It translates to CASSYGTGEGDYGYTF.

The chain employs TRBV19 and TRBJ1-2; D call uncertain. The CDR3 totals 12 residues. CDR1 and CDR2 (germline): LNHDA, SQIVND (reference sequence). V lost 3 bases, J lost 4 bases, and 6 bases lay in between. CDR3 bases: TGTGCCAGTAGTATGAACCTCTATGGCTACACCTTC. This codes for CASSMNLYGYTF.

This chain links TRBV7-9 with TRBJ2-5; tentatively, D is TRBD1 (6 bases). Trimming removed 4 bases from V and 11 bases from J, with 14 bases in between. This CDR3 has 12 amino acids. Germline values: CDR1 SEHNR, CDR2 FQNEAQ (reference sequence). The CDR3 coding sequence is TGTGCCAGCAGCTCACAGGGCCGAGAGCAGTACTTC. Protein sequence: CASSSQGREQYF.

This clonotype was observed at least ten times. The chain recombines TRBV2 with TRBJ2-2; 9 bases match TRBD2. CDR3 length: 14 amino acids. CDR1 and CDR2 (germline): SNHLY, FYNNEI. J gave up 4 bases and V 6 bases, and 3 bases lay outside the gene matches. The CDR3 DNA reads TGTGCCAGCAGAGGACTAGCGACCACCGGGGAGCTGTTTTTT. Translation: CASRGLATTGELFF.

This clonotype was picked up one time. The chain links TRBV5-6 to TRBJ2-7; possibly TRBD1 or TRBD2 for D (5 bases each). The length of the CDR3 is 15 residues. V shed 2 bases and J shed 2 bases, with 14 bases lying between them. Germline V gene data show CDR1 as SGHDT and CDR2 as YYEEEE. CDR3 loop: CASSFSPGTPYEQYF. The CDR3 DNA sequence: TGTGCCAGCAGCTTTTCCCCGGGGACGCCCTACGAGCAGTACTTC.

This clonotype came up many times. The chain is built from TRBV14 and TRBJ1-3; possible D gene TRBD1, 6 bases. The V end lost 7 bases, the J end lost 2 bases, and 18 bases lay between the germline ends. The germline gives CDR1 SGHDN, CDR2 FVKESK. The CDR3 runs to 16 residues. The CDR3 DNA follows: TGTGCCAGCACCTACATCGTCCAGGGGCCTGGAAACACCATATATTTT. It encodes CASTYIVQGPGNTIYF.

This clonotype was detected ten times or more. CDR3 DNA: TGCGCCAGCAGCTTGCAGGGGATAAGGGATTCACCCCTCCACTTT. Translating it yields CASSLQGIRDSPLHF. The chain is built from TRBV5-1 and TRBJ1-6; maybe TRBD1 (6 bases). The CDR3 sequence is 15 residues long. The germline CDR1 and CDR2 sequences are SGHRS and YFSETQ. V dropped 1 base and J dropped 8 bases, with 13 bases sitting between them.